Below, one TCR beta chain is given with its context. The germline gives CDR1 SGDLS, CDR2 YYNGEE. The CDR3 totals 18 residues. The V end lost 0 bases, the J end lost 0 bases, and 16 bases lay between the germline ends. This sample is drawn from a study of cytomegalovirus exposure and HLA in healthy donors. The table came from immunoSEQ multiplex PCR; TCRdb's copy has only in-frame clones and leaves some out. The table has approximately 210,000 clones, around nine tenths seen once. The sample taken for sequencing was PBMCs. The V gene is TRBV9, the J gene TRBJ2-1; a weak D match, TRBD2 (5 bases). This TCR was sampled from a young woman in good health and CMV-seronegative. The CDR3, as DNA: TGTGCCAGCAGCGTAGAATGGGTCCCGGGGAGCTCCTACAATGAGCAGTTCTTC. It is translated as CASSVEWVPGSSYNEQFF.